Below are 7 T cell receptor beta chains sequenced from a single sample in a study of PD-1 blockade in classical Hodgkin lymphoma. TCRdb's table, derived via immunoSEQ multiplex PCR, lists solely in-frame clones and lacks some. The sample has about 86,000 clones, under 90% seen once. Every patient experienced relapse after autologous stem cell transplantation, and brentuximab vedotin exposure varied. The sequencing used peripheral blood mononuclear cells (PBMCs), collected at baseline. The receptors stem from a human donor with classical Hodgkin lymphoma.

The genes are TRBV18 and TRBJ1-3, with D unresolved. The V gene lost 1 base and the J gene lost 1 base, with 14 bases spanning the gap. CDR1 is KGHSH and CDR2 is LQKENI in the germline V gene. This CDR3 has 17 amino acids. This CDR3 is CASSPLKGLGSGNTIYF. The DNA for the CDR3 is TGTGCCAGCTCACCACTAAAGGGCTTGGGATCTGGAAACACCATATATTTT. The full variable domain, with the rest looked up from reference TRBV18 and TRBJ1-3, is NAGVMQNPRHLVRRRGQEARLRCSPMKGHSHVYWYRQLPEEGLKFMVYLQKENIIDESGMPKERFSAEFPKEGPSILRIQQVVRGDSAAYFCASSPLKGLGSGNTIYFGEGSWLTVV.

This clone was counted only a few times. The gene calls are TRBV11-2 and TRBJ2-7, with 9 bases fitting TRBD1. Looked up from germline, CDR1 is SGHAT and CDR2 is FQNNGV. The CDR3 contains 15 residues. V gave up 10 bases and J gave up 4 bases; unmatched junction bases: 14. The CDR3 coding sequence is TGTGCCACCAAACGAACGGGACAGGGAGGTTACGAGCAGTACTTC. Amino acids: CATKRTGQGGYEQYF.

V usage is TRBV7-2 and J usage is TRBJ2-7, with D tentatively TRBD2 (6 bases). With 8 bases removed from V and 3 bases from J, the gap between germline ends came to 8 bases. Germline-derived CDR1 and CDR2 are SGHTA and FQGNSA. The CDR3 contains 11 residues. CDR3 region: CASGDFYEQYF. Written as DNA, the CDR3 is TGTGCCAGCGGGGACTTCTACGAGCAGTACTTC.

This clone was seen only once. The sample carries other DNA sequences with the same CDR3. The chain recombines TRBV11-2 with TRBJ2-3, with D unclear. The CDR3 totals 12 residues. Trimming shortened V by 5 bases and J by 3 bases, and 6 bases separated the two germline ends. The V gene's germline CDR1 is SGHAT and CDR2 FQNNGV. CDR3 region: CASSPSTDTQYF. DNA for the CDR3: TGTGCCAGCAGCCCGAGTACAGATACGCAGTATTTT.

J is TRBJ1-1 and V is TRBV29-1; possibly TRBD1 for D (6 bases). Germline CDR1 reads SQVTM; CDR2 reads ANQGSEA. Trimming pared 6 bases from V and 10 bases from J, leaving 18 bases between. The length of the CDR3 is 12 residues. The DNA for the CDR3 is TGCAGCGTGGCCCAACCGGGGACATCAGCTTTCTTT. It translates to CSVAQPGTSAFF.

The genes are TRBV6-5 and TRBJ2-7; 8 bases are shared with TRBD1. The junction had 8 bases not matched to a gene; V was cut back by 8 bases and J by 2 bases. There are 14 residues in the CDR3. Germline CDR1 reads MNHEY; CDR2 reads SVGAGI. The CDR3 DNA reads TGTGCCAGCCGCACCTCGGACAGGGCCTACGAGCAGTACTTC. Its protein product is CASRTSDRAYEQYF.

The chain carries TRBV6-1 and TRBJ2-3; possible D gene TRBD2, 6 bases. There are 18 residues in the CDR3. Trimming took 0 bases from V and 7 from J, leaving 23 bases between them. Germline values: CDR1 MNHNS, CDR2 SASEGT. CDR3 bases: TGTGCCAGCAGTGAAGCATTTAGGGCTAGCGCAAGTGGGAATACGCAGTATTTT. Its protein product is CASSEAFRASASGNTQYF.